This T cell receptor (beta chain) was identified in a study of blood T cells in healthy people across ages. In the study overall: In model experiments, template switching was able to capture about one barcoded beta molecule for every two T cells that were present.

The CDR3 is made up of 12 amino acids. Germline trimming cut 6 bases from V and 11 bases from J; bases unmatched to any gene: 8. Germline CDR1 is SNHLY and CDR2 is FYNNEI. Study-wide results and caveats: Observed TCR beta diversity showed a strong correlation with the percentage of naive T cells as measured by flow cytometry. More naive CD4+ cells and higher diversity marked long-lived donors relative to aged donors. Getting older went along with TCR beta diversity per million T cells dropping roughly linearly.

Alongside a J-beta primer mix, a sample-barcoded 5' primer served in a second PCR lasting roughly 6 to 11 cycles. TCRdb re-derived calls from the 5' RACE reads in MiXCR, one entry per CDR3 protein. In the table there are about a million distinct CDR3 sequences, about 51% of which are singletons. This clonotype was observed a few times. Its antigen is not known. The sequence derives from a woman aged 55 to 70 in good health. This chain uses TRBV2 with TRBJ2-5; TRBD2 aligns across 8 bases. Sequenced sample: blood. CDR3 nucleotide sequence: TGTGCCAGCAGCAGGACTAGCAATGAGCAGTACTTC. This codes for CASSRTSNEQYF.